This T cell receptor (beta chain) appears in the sequencing data of a study of blood T cell repertoires in COVID-19. Turning to the study itself: The United States, Italy and Spain supplied acute and convalescent COVID-19 samples.

The table came from immunoSEQ multiplex PCR; TCRdb's copy has only in-frame clones and leaves some out. Among about 360,000 clones listed, around nine tenths were seen once. Seattle participants joined during active infection and were tracked over time. Germline-derived CDR1 and CDR2 are LGHNA and YNFKEQ. The ends were cut back, 1 base at V and 3 bases at J, with 18 bases in the middle. The CDR3 has 17 residues. The chain couples TRBV4-2 to TRBJ1-2, with D possibly TRBD1 on 5 matching bases. Sequenced input: peripheral blood. The receptor was isolated from an older woman with COVID-19, enrolled during active disease. CDR3 sequence reads: CASSQVSGGVEDYGYTF. CDR3 in DNA: TGTGCCAGCAGCCAAGTCTCGGGGGGGGTAGAGGACTATGGCTACACCTTC.